These 12 T cell receptor beta chains came from one sample sequenced in a study of shared T cell receptors in the human thymus. Measured with immunoSEQ multiplex PCR; TCRdb has only the in-frame clones, and not every one. This table has under 700,000 clones, about 80% appearing once. This sample was shared with a second study, whose subject was human thymus T cells.

Sequencing was done on a sample of thymocytes. The receptors originated from a boy in the first two years of life with a congenital heart defect.

V usage is TRBV7-2 and J usage is TRBJ2-3; 7 nucleotides match TRBD2. There are 18 residues in the CDR3. After removal of 1 base from V and 2 bases from J, the junction contained 12 bases not matched to a gene. Germline V gene lookup returns CDR1 SGHTA and CDR2 FQGNSA. The CDR3 region is CASSLVRVAGTFTDTQYF. CDR3 sequence (DNA): TGTGCCAGCAGCTTAGTAAGGGTAGCGGGTACATTCACAGATACGCAGTATTTT.

This chain joins TRBV14 and TRBJ2-1; 11 nucleotides agree with TRBD2. The length of the CDR3 is 16 residues. Germline V gene lookup returns CDR1 SGHDN and CDR2 FVKESK. Germline trimming cut 4 bases from V and 10 bases from J; bases unmatched to any gene: 12. The CDR3 region is CASSPGRSGRAREQFF. CDR3 sequence (DNA): TGTGCCAGCAGCCCGGGCCGTAGCGGGAGGGCCCGGGAGCAGTTCTTC.

The V and J genes are TRBV27 and TRBJ1-4, with TRBD1 identical over 8 bases. The CDR3 runs 17 residues. Trimming removed 8 bases from V and 2 bases from J; junction bases left unmatched: 13. Germline V lookup: CDR1 MNHEY, CDR2 SMNVEV (reference sequence). The CDR3 spells CASFHGRGLRTNEKLFF. The DNA for the CDR3 is TGTGCCAGCTTCCATGGCAGGGGGCTACGTACTAATGAAAAACTGTTTTTT.

This clone was observed a single time. The rearrangement joins TRBV19 to TRBJ2-7; weak D call: TRBD2 (6 bases). V was pared by 6 bases and J by 4 bases, with 22 bases between. The CDR3 runs 16 residues. CDR1 is LNHDA and CDR2 is SQIVND in the germline V gene (reference sequence). CDR3 sequence: CASSITATGGKYEQYF. CDR3 nucleotide sequence: TGTGCCAGTAGCATCACCGCTACCGGCGGGAAATACGAGCAGTACTTC. Combining the CDR3 with reference TRBV19 and TRBJ2-7 gives the whole variable domain DGGITQSPKYLFRKEGQNVTLSCEQNLNHDAMYWYRQDPGQGLRLIYYSQIVNDFQKGDIAEGYSVSREKKESFPLTVTSAQKNPTAFYLCASSITATGGKYEQYFGPGTRLTVT.

This clone was detected once. V usage is TRBV2 and J usage is TRBJ1-3; a possible D gene is TRBD1 (6 bases). This CDR3 region has 14 residues. Trimming took off 3 bases at V and 5 bases at J, with 11 bases between the two ends. The germline V gene encodes CDR1 SNHLY and CDR2 FYNNEI. This chain's CDR3 is CASSEDSRRNTIYF. For the CDR3, the DNA is TGTGCCAGCAGTGAGGACAGTCGTAGAAACACCATATATTTT.

This sequence joins TRBV14 and TRBJ1-1; D perhaps matches TRBD1 (6 bases). Per the germline V gene, CDR1 is SGHDN and CDR2 is FVKESK. Deletions cut 0 bases from V and 1 base from J, with 12 bases between. The CDR3 is 16 amino acids. The CDR3 reads CASSQDSSTGNTEAFF. The CDR3 DNA is TGTGCCAGCAGCCAAGACTCCTCGACAGGGAACACTGAAGCTTTCTTT.

This clone was recorded a few times. CDR3 DNA: TGTGCCAGCAGCTTGCTCACCAGGGAACCAGATACGCAGTATTTT. The encoded protein is CASSLLTREPDTQYF. This sequence joins TRBV7-9 and TRBJ2-3; a weak D match, TRBD1 (5 bases). The CDR3 totals 15 residues. Trimming took off 3 bases at V and 4 bases at J, with 14 bases between the two ends. Germline-derived CDR1 and CDR2 are SEHNR and FQNEAQ (reference sequence). Supplemented by reference TRBV7-9 and TRBJ2-3, the full variable domain reads DTGVSQNPRHKITKRGQNVTFRCDPISEHNRLYWYRQTLGQGPEFLTYFQNEAQLEKSRLLSDRFSAERPKGSFSTLEIQRTEQGDSAMYLCASSLLTREPDTQYFGPGTRLTVL.

The chain is built from TRBV5-5 and TRBJ2-7, with TRBD2 matching over 11 bases. CDR3 length equals 19 residues. Looked up from germline, CDR1 is SGHKS and CDR2 is YYEKEE (reference sequence). The V gene end was trimmed by 3 bases and the J gene end by 7 bases; junction bases not matched to a gene: 21. In DNA form, the CDR3 reads TGTGCCAGCAGCTCCGGGACTAGCGGTTCTCCGGGGGGGATCTGGGAGCAGTACTTC. Residues: CASSSGTSGSPGGIWEQYF.

V and J are TRBV30 and TRBJ2-4, with D possibly TRBD1 on 7 matching bases. Germline CDR1 and CDR2: GTSNPN and SVGIG (reference sequence). The CDR3 is made up of 18 amino acids. The V gene lost 3 bases and the J gene lost 0 bases, with 21 bases spanning the gap. CDR3 in amino acids: CAWREGQSQSIAKNIQYF. Written as DNA, the CDR3 is TGTGCCTGGAGGGAGGGACAGTCCCAATCGATAGCCAAAAACATTCAGTACTTC. Full variable domain (remainder filled in from reference TRBV30 and TRBJ2-4): SQTIHQWPATLVQPVGSPLSLECTVEGTSNPNLYWYRQAAGRGLQLLFYSVGIGQISSEVPQNLSASRPQDRQFILSSKKLLLSDSGFYLCAWREGQSQSIAKNIQYFGAGTRLSVL.

The chain joins TRBV30 to TRBJ2-5; D perhaps matches TRBD2 (5 bases). The germline V gene has CDR1 GTSNPN and CDR2 SVGIG (reference sequence). The CDR3 sequence is 14 residues long. V was cut by 0 bases and J by 2 bases, with 10 bases left in between. CDR3 bases: TGTGCCTGGAGTGTAACCGCGGGTCAAGAGACCCAGTACTTC. Residues: CAWSVTAGQETQYF.

This clone was seen only a few times. The chain uses TRBV5-1 and TRBJ1-2, with 7 bases matching TRBD1. J lost 4 bases, V lost 4 bases, and 10 bases had no gene match. The CDR3 length is 15 residues. Germline lookup yields CDR1 SGHRS and CDR2 YFSETQ. The CDR3 reads CASSPYGQGVYGYTF. The CDR3 coding sequence is TGCGCCAGCAGCCCATATGGGCAGGGGGTCTATGGCTACACCTTC.

The genes are TRBV7-8 and TRBJ2-3, with 7 bases fitting TRBD1. Germline V gene sequence: CDR1 SGHVS, CDR2 FQNEAQ. This CDR3 contains 15 residues. V gave up 4 bases and J gave up 4 bases; unmatched junction bases: 8. The CDR3 DNA reads TGTGCCAGCAGCTGGAGACAGGGACGGGCAGATACGCAGTATTTT. It translates to CASSWRQGRADTQYF.